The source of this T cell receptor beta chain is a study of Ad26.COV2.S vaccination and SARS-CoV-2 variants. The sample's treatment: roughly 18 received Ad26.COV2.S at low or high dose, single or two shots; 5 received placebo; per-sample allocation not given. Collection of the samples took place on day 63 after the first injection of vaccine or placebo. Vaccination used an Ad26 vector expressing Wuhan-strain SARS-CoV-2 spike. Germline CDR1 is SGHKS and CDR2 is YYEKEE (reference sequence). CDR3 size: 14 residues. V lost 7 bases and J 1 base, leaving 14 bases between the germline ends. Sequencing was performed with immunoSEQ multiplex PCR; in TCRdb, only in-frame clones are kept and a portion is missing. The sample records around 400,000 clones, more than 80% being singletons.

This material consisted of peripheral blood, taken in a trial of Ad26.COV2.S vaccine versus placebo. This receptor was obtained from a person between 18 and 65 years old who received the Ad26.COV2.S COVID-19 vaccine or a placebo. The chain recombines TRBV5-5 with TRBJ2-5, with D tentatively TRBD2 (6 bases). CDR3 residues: CASAPGGTQETQYF. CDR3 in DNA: TGTGCCAGCGCCCCTGGGGGGACCCAAGAGACCCAGTACTTC.